This TCR beta chain came from a study of shared clonotypes between healthy human individuals. Whole-study findings and limits: Generation probabilities were higher for clonotypes shared across all four sorted-subset donors than for unshared ones. Researchers found naive subsets generally carried larger estimated richness than memory subsets.

CDR1 SQVTM and CDR2 ANQGSEA come from the germline V gene. Trimming removed 0 bases at V and 0 bases at J, with 10 bases between. The CDR3 loop spans 15 amino acids. Remarks on this clone: The antigen is not known.

Healthy adults negative for HIV, lacking recent acute infections or vaccinations, served as donors. Per sorted-subset replicate PCR, input was 150 to 250 ng DNA, representing tens of thousands of T cell genomes. The data were produced by immunoSEQ multiplex PCR, yet TCRdb's version contains in-frame clones alone and is incomplete. The table lists about 2.4 million clones, approximately 90% of them singletons, with roughly 0.14% in the top ten. Sequences were obtained from naive CD4+ T cells sorted from blood. Subset of the sample: CD45RA+ positively selected. The chain links TRBV29-1 to TRBJ2-3, with D uncertain. This TCR was recovered from a man younger than 35 in good health. This chain's CDR3 is CSVEERRFSTDTQYF. The CDR3 region has the DNA TGCAGCGTTGAAGAACGGAGATTTAGCACAGATACGCAGTATTTT.